Presented here are 17 T cell receptor beta chains from one specimen sequenced in a study of blood T cells in healthy people across ages. Through a sample-barcoded 5' primer and a J-beta primer mix, a second PCR was run for about 6 to 12 cycles. TCRdb processed the 5' RACE reads anew with MiXCR; each CDR3 protein has one entry. The sample lists 750,000 to 1,000,000 distinct CDR3 sequences, about 29% occurring once. These same records also appear under a second study, on T cells of mothers and their children.

Sequenced material: blood. These receptors originate from a woman between 40 and 50 years old in good health.

This clonotype was recorded once. This may be a read error: a much more frequent sequence differs by one nucleotide. The V call is TRBV29-1, the J call TRBJ2-7; possibly TRBD2 for D (6 bases). This CDR3 comprises 13 residues. Between the trimmed V and J ends, which lost 6 bases and 2 bases, there was a span of 14 bases. Germline V gives CDR1 SQVTM, CDR2 ANQGSEA. The CDR3 DNA is TGCAGCGTGCGGGGCAGGGTTACCTACGAGCAGTACTTC. It yields the protein CSVRGRVTYEQYF.

This clonotype was seen at least ten times. The rearrangement joins TRBV2 to TRBJ2-7, with a tentative D call TRBD1 (6 bases). Between the trimmed V and J ends, which lost 0 bases and 4 bases, there was a span of 19 bases. This CDR3 is built from 17 residues. Germline-derived CDR1 and CDR2 are SNHLY and FYNNEI. This CDR3 reads CASSEAGTRSLRYEQYF. CDR3 DNA sequence: TGTGCCAGCAGTGAAGCCGGGACAAGGTCGCTCCGTTACGAGCAGTACTTC.

This sequence joins TRBV4-3 and TRBJ2-1, with D possibly being TRBD1 or TRBD2 (5 bases each). Germline CDR1 LGHNA, CDR2 YSLEER. Trimming removed 0 bases at V and 4 bases at J, with 16 bases between. The CDR3 contains 17 residues. The CDR3 is CASSQDEGQTLYNEQFF. The CDR3 DNA follows: TGCGCCAGCAGCCAAGATGAGGGGCAGACCTTATACAATGAGCAGTTCTTC.

There are a few counts of this clonotype. V and J are TRBV5-5 and TRBJ1-2, with unresolved D. V lost 0 bases to trimming and J lost 3 bases, with 12 bases between them. The CDR3 runs to 15 residues. Germline lookup yields CDR1 SGHKS and CDR2 YYEKEE (reference sequence). DNA for the CDR3: TGTGCCAGCAGCTTGGCCGACCAGATTCACTATGGCTACACCTTC. Its translation: CASSLADQIHYGYTF.

This clonotype has ten or more counts. The chain couples TRBV7-9 to TRBJ1-2, with a weak D call TRBD1 (6 bases). Germline CDR1 and CDR2: SEHNR and FQNEAQ (reference sequence). There are 13 residues in the CDR3. V was cut by 5 bases and J by 4 bases, with 11 bases left in between. In nucleotides, the CDR3 is TGTGCCAGCAGCATGGACAGCCTCTATGGCTACACCTTC. It yields the protein CASSMDSLYGYTF.

This chain connects TRBV6-2 or TRBV6-3 to TRBJ2-3; 12 bases line up with TRBD2. V lost 5 bases to trimming and J lost 3 bases; unmatched junction nucleotides: 21. Germline V lookup: CDR1 MNHEY, CDR2 SVGEGT. The CDR3 covers 21 residues. The CDR3 region has the DNA TGTGCCAGCAGTCAACATCCGGGACTAGCGGGCGTGTCATCCCTTACAGATACGCAGTATTTT. It codes for CASSQHPGLAGVSSLTDTQYF.

This clonotype was seen many times. This chain joins TRBV12-3 or TRBV12-4 and TRBJ2-7; TRBD2 might be the D (6 bases). The CDR3 has 11 residues. Between the trimmed V and J ends, which lost 5 bases and 7 bases, there was a span of 9 bases. This CDR3 reads CASSRRGEQYF. CDR3 nucleotide sequence: TGTGCCAGCAGTCGGCGGGGTGAGCAGTACTTC.

DNA for the CDR3: TGTGCCAGCAGTGAAGGGACAGGGGACGAGCAGTACTTC. It translates to CASSEGTGDEQYF. This chain joins TRBV6-1 and TRBJ2-7, with 9 bases lining up with TRBD1. This CDR3 has 13 residues. Per germline, CDR1 MNHNS and CDR2 SASEGT. The trim removed 1 base at V and 5 bases at J, leaving 0 bases unmatched.

For this clonotype: At one end, the junction sequence differs from germline, possibly due to a read error. The chain uses TRBV30 and TRBJ1-4; 11 positions match TRBD1. CDR1 and CDR2 from the germline V gene are GTSNPN and SVGIG (reference sequence). The length of the CDR3 is 13 residues. The CDR3 spells CARRDRGVEKSFF. CDR3 DNA sequence: TGTGCCCGGAGGGACAGGGGGGTCGAAAAATCGTTTTTT.

The rearrangement links TRBV12-3 or TRBV12-4 to TRBJ2-7, with D perhaps assigned TRBD1 or TRBD2 (5 bases each). This CDR3 comprises 15 residues. Deletions cut 4 bases from V and 2 bases from J, with 15 bases between. CDR3: CASSSRRGETYEQYF. The DNA for the CDR3 is TGTGCCAGCAGTTCCCGGAGAGGGGAAACCTACGAGCAGTACTTC.

For this clonotype: Since a much larger clone is just one base distant, this may be a read error. The V gene is TRBV5-1, the J gene TRBJ2-1; D ambiguous. The J call is doubtful: the DNA matches TRBJ2-7 better. The CDR3 length is 16 residues. Germline assignment: CDR1 SGHRS and CDR2 YFSETQ. CDR3 bases: TGCGCCAGCAGCTTGGAACTTTCGAGCTCCTACAATGAGCAGTACTTC. Translated: CASSLELSSSYNEQYF.

The chain employs TRBV6-5 and TRBJ1-2, with D tentatively TRBD1 (6 bases). The CDR3 has 20 amino acids. V lost 2 bases and J lost 0, with 25 bases in between. Germline V gene lookup returns CDR1 MNHEY and CDR2 SVGAGI. In nucleotides, the CDR3 is TGTGCCAGCAGTTACAGTAGGGGGGACCCGCGTCATCTTTCTAACTATGGCTACACCTTC. The encoded protein is CASSYSRGDPRHLSNYGYTF.

The V gene is TRBV5-5, the J gene TRBJ2-1; weak D call: TRBD2 (5 bases). CDR1 SGHKS and CDR2 YYEKEE come from the germline V gene (reference sequence). Trimming removed 1 base from V and 3 bases from J, with 14 bases in between. The CDR3 length is 16 residues. The CDR3 DNA reads as TGTGCCAGCAGCTTGTACGGGTCAGGACTCTACAATGAGCAGTTCTTC. This encodes CASSLYGSGLYNEQFF.

This clonotype appeared a few times. The chain uses TRBV6-2 or TRBV6-3 and TRBJ1-5; TRBD1 matches at 8 bases. The CDR3 is made up of 15 amino acids. The germline CDR1 and CDR2 sequences are MNHEY and SVGEGT. With 2 bases clipped from V and 1 base from J, the junction kept 1 base outside the gene matches. CDR3 sequence: CASSYQGASNQPQHF. CDR3 DNA sequence: TGTGCCAGCAGTTACCAGGGGGCGAGCAATCAGCCCCAGCATTTT.

This clonotype was picked up many times. The CDR3 is CSAIGFNEQFF. CDR3 coding DNA: TGCAGTGCTATAGGTTTCAATGAGCAGTTCTTC. The chain uses TRBV20-1 and TRBJ2-1; D gene ambiguous. Germline-derived CDR1 and CDR2 are DFQATT and SNEGSKA (reference sequence). The CDR3 runs to 11 residues. V was cut by 4 bases and J by 6 bases, with 7 bases left in between.

The CDR3 coding sequence is TGTGCCAGCAGGCTCCCTCGGGGCGGAAAACTGTTTTTT. It codes for CASRLPRGGKLFF. This chain uses TRBV28 with TRBJ1-4, with D perhaps matching TRBD1 (5 bases). Trimming removed 6 bases at V and 10 bases at J, with 15 bases between. This CDR3 spans 13 amino acids. Germline V lookup: CDR1 MDHEN, CDR2 SYDVKM. The full variable domain, rest sourced from reference TRBV28 and TRBJ1-4, is DVKVTQSSRYLVKRTGEKVFLECVQDMDHENMFWYRQDPGLGLRLIYFSYDVKMKEKGDIPEGYSVSREKKERFSLILESASTNQTSMYLCASRLPRGGKLFFGSGTQLSVL.

Note on this clonotype: Since a much larger clone is just one base distant, this may be a read error. The rearrangement joins TRBV4-2 to TRBJ1-4; D might be TRBD1 (5 bases). Germline V gene data show CDR1 as LGHNA and CDR2 as YNFKEQ. The length of the CDR3 is 16 residues. CDR3 region: CASSQDVRQLNGKLFF. The CDR3 DNA reads TGTGCCAGCAGCCAAGATGTAAGACAGCTCAATGGAAAACTGTTTTTT.